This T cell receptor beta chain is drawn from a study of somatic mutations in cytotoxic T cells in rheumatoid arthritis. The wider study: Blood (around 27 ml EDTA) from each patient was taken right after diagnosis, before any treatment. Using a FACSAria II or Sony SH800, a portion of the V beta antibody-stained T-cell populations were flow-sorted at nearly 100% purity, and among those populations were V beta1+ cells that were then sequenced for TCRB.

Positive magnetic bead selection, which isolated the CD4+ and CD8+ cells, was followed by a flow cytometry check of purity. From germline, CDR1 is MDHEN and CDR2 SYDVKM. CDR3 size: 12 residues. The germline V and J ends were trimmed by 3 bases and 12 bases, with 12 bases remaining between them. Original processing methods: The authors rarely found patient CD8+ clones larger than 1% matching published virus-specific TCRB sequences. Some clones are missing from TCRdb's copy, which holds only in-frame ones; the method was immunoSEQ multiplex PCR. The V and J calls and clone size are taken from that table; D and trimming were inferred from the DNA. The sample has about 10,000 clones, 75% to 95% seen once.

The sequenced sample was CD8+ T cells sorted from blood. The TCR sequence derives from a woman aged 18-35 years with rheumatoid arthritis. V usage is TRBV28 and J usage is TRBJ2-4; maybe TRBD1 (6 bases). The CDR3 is CASSFWGPGQYF. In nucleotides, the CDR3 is TGTGCCAGCAGTTTTTGGGGGCCCGGTCAGTACTTC.